This TCR beta chain was captured by sequencing in a study of T-cell memory formation after mild COVID-19. Study overall: The two donors had largely donor-specific TCR clusters.

Looked up from germline, CDR1 is MNHNY and CDR2 is SVGAGI (reference sequence). This CDR3 has 16 amino acids. V lost 0 bases and J 2 bases, leaving 10 bases between the germline ends. It was 5'RACE with constant-segment primers that produced the TCR alpha and TCR beta cDNA libraries, which carried sample barcodes and UMIs. TCRdb fed the 5' RACE reads into MiXCR, producing one record per CDR3 protein. The sample carries 470,000 or so distinct CDR3 sequences, roughly 23% recorded once. Overall study results and limits: Pre-infection memory harbored some responding clones, suggesting cross-reactive memory joined.

This clonotype was detected a few times. Antigen unknown. The chain recombines TRBV6-6 with TRBJ2-2; the D is unclear. Sequencing was carried out using PBMCs or a T cell subset sorted from them (not recorded which). The sequence derives from an adult woman who had mild COVID-19 (a few samples of this study predate the infection). Cell type and time point are not known. The CDR3 protein is CASSYSSALNTGELFF. The CDR3 coding sequence is TGTGCCAGCAGTTACTCGTCCGCACTCAACACCGGGGAGCTGTTTTTT.